This TCR beta chain came from a study of cytomegalovirus exposure and HLA in healthy donors. PCR employed 60 Vbeta and 13 Jbeta primers. The repertoire was sequenced with immunoSEQ multiplex PCR; TCRdb's copy has only in-frame clones and lacks some. This specimen shows some 130,000 clones; the ten leading clones hold 2%. Between the trimmed V and J ends, which lost 0 bases and 2 bases, there was a span of 9 bases. Germline lookup yields CDR1 SGDLS and CDR2 YYNGEE. CDR3 length equals 15 residues. Sample: PBMCs. This sequence joins TRBV9 and TRBJ1-3; D is undetermined. The receptor was isolated from an older woman in good health and CMV-seronegative. The CDR3 region is CASSVGTTPGNTIYF. The CDR3 DNA sequence: TGTGCCAGCAGCGTAGGAACAACCCCTGGAAACACCATATATTTT.